A selection of T cell receptor beta chains follows, all from one sample in a study of T-cell memory formation after mild COVID-19. TCRdb reanalysed the 5' RACE reads using MiXCR and keeps one entry per CDR3 protein. Among 300,000 to 400,000 distinct CDR3 sequences listed, around 14% were seen once. Sequences were obtained from PBMCs or a T cell subset sorted from them (not recorded which). All receptors derive from a young man who had mild COVID-19 (a few samples of this study predate the infection). Cell type and time point are not known. Each CDR3 is given with its conserved first and last residue. A D gene is named only where the DNA matches it firmly. Only part of the rows carry a size: once, few, many, or a class if the clone is expanded.

TRBV5-1	-	-	TRBJ2-6	TGCGCCAGCAACCTCGGGGGCTTTGGGGCCAACGTCCTGACTTTC	CASNLGGFGANVLTF
TRBV7-2	TRBD1	many	TRBJ1-6	TGCGCCAGCAGCTTGGAAGGGACAGGGGGTTCACCCCTCCACTTT	CASSLEGTGGSPLHF
TRBV12-3/TRBV12-4	-	-	TRBJ1-3	TGTGCCAGCAGTAAATCCAGGGCTGGAAACACCATATATTTT	CASSKSRAGNTIYF
TRBV4-3	TRBD1	-	TRBJ1-6	TGCGCCAGCAGCCAAGTCGACAGGGTGGGAAATTCACCCCTCCACTTT	CASSQVDRVGNSPLHF
TRBV5-5	-	few	TRBJ1-1	TGTGCCAGCAGCGCAACAGGGAATGAAGCTTTCTTT	CASSATGNEAFF
TRBV20-1	TRBD2	few	TRBJ2-1	TGCAGTGCGAGCGGGGGGGCCTTCTCATACAATGAGCAGTTCTTC	CSASGGAFSYNEQFF
TRBV7-6	-	few	TRBJ2-1	TGTGCCAGCAGCTTAGACGGGAGTACCTACAATGAGCAGTTCTTC	CASSLDGSTYNEQFF
TRBV7-2	-	-	TRBJ1-5	TGTGCCAGCAGCTTGAACAGGGTCAATCAGCCCCAGCATTTT	CASSLNRVNQPQHF
TRBV29-1	-	-	TRBJ2-4	TGCAGCGTTGAAGGGATGGCCAAAAACATTCAGTACTTC	CSVEGMAKNIQYF
TRBV27	-	many	TRBJ2-6	TGTGCCAGCAGCCATTACACTACTGGGGCCAACGTCCTGACTTTC	CASSHYTTGANVLTF
TRBV18	-	many	TRBJ1-1	TGTGCCAGCTCACCCATGACAGTTGAAGCTTTCTTT	CASSPMTVEAFF
TRBV12-3/TRBV12-4	TRBD1	-	TRBJ1-5	TGTGCCAGCAGACCGACAGGGGGGAATCAGCCCCAGCATTTT	CASRPTGGNQPQHF
TRBV5-1	-	many	TRBJ2-1	TGCGCCAGCGGGGATAAGCCCTCTTTGAATGAGCAGTTCTTC	CASGDKPSLNEQFF
TRBV27	TRBD2	-	TRBJ2-2	TGTGCCAGCAGTATACTAGCGGGGAACACCGGGGAGCTGTTTTTT	CASSILAGNTGELFF
TRBV7-2	-	few	TRBJ2-1	TGTGCCAGCAGCTTGTCCGGGACGGCTGGTCCTGAGCAGTTCTTC	CASSLSGTAGPEQFF
TRBV4-3	-	-	TRBJ1-2	TGCGCCAGCAGCCAATCCCGGGGGACCTATGGCTACACCTTC	CASSQSRGTYGYTF
TRBV19	TRBD1	many	TRBJ1-5	TGTGCCAGTAGTATGGGGACAGGGGGCGCGGAGCCCCAGCATTTT	CASSMGTGGAEPQHF
TRBV7-9	-	few	TRBJ2-5	TGTGCCAGCAGCTTCTATCCCGGCAGAAGTCAGCAAGAGACCCAGTACTTC	CASSFYPGRSQQETQYF
TRBV12-3/TRBV12-4	-	-	TRBJ1-1	TGTGCCAGCAGTTTCACGGAGTACACTGAAGCTTTCTTT	CASSFTEYTEAFF
TRBV21-1	-	-	TRBJ2-5	TGTGCCAGCAGCAAAGGGGACACCTCCTACGACCAGTACTTC	CASSKGDTSYDQYF
TRBV19	-	few	TRBJ1-2	TGTGCCAGTAGTATTTTGAGTGCCCAGGGCGTCTACACCTTC	CASSILSAQGVYTF
TRBV12-3/TRBV12-4	-	-	TRBJ1-2	TGTGCCAGCAGTTTTAAGGGTATACCTGGCTACACCTTC	CASSFKGIPGYTF
TRBV4-2	TRBD1	many	TRBJ2-3	TGTGCCAGCAGCCAAGGGACAGGGGGCGCAGATACGCAGTATTTT	CASSQGTGGADTQYF
TRBV7-3	TRBD2	many	TRBJ2-3	TGTGCCAGCAGCGCGAAGACTAGCGGGGCGGATACGCAGTATTTT	CASSAKTSGADTQYF
TRBV27	-	few	TRBJ2-5	TGTGCCAGCAGGGGCAGGGAGACGGTCCAGACCCAGTACTTC	CASRGRETVQTQYF
TRBV4-2	TRBD1	-	TRBJ2-4	TGTGCCAGCAGCAGACAGGGCACTATAGCCAAAAACATTCAGTACTTC	CASSRQGTIAKNIQYF
TRBV6-2/TRBV6-3	TRBD2	few	TRBJ2-3	TGTGCCAGCAGACCGATTACTAGCGGGGGACCATCTATCACAGATACGCAGTATTTT	CASRPITSGGPSITDTQYF
TRBV6-6	-	few	TRBJ1-2	TGTGCCAGCAGTTACCCCGGGGGGGAATACGATGGCTACACCTTC	CASSYPGGEYDGYTF
TRBV20-1	-	few	TRBJ2-3	TGCAGTGCTAGACTCTTCGGGCCCCCAAGCACAGATACGCAGTATTTT	CSARLFGPPSTDTQYF
TRBV6-1	-	-	TRBJ1-2	TGTGCCAGCAGTAGCGGACAGACCTATGGCTACACCTTC	CASSSGQTYGYTF
TRBV7-9	-	-	TRBJ1-1	TGTGCCAGCAGCTTAGCCGGAGGCAGGGTCACTGAAGCTTTCTTT	CASSLAGGRVTEAFF
TRBV20-1	-	-	TRBJ2-7	TGCAGTGCCGCCAACACGATCTCCTACGAGCAGTACTTC	CSAANTISYEQYF
TRBV7-2	TRBD2	-	TRBJ2-3	TGTGCCAGCAGTCAAGGGATAGCGGGGGTTAGCACAGATACGCAGTATTTT	CASSQGIAGVSTDTQYF
TRBV9	-	-	TRBJ2-1	TGTGCCAGCAGCTCAGACACGGGGGTGGGCGATGAGCAGTTCTTC	CASSSDTGVGDEQFF
TRBV7-2	TRBD2	-	TRBJ2-3	TGTGCCAGCAGCCGGGGCGGGCTAGCGGGGAAAGATACGCAGTATTTT	CASSRGGLAGKDTQYF
TRBV10-3	-	few	TRBJ1-1	TGTGCCATCATGGTGGCCGCCAACACTGAAGCTTTCTTT	CAIMVAANTEAFF
TRBV7-7	-	few	TRBJ2-5	TGTGCCAGCAGCCCCACCGTCCAAGAGACCCAGTACTTC	CASSPTVQETQYF
TRBV7-2	TRBD1	-	TRBJ1-1	TGTGCCAGCAGCGTCAGGGGGCCCGGTGAAGCTTTCTTT	CASSVRGPGEAFF
TRBV24-1	-	-	TRBJ2-1	TGTGCCACCAGTGATTTGGAGCGACGCAATGAGCAGTTCTTC	CATSDLERRNEQFF
TRBV29-1	TRBD2	few	TRBJ2-3	TGCAGCGTCAAGACTAGCGGGGCCACAGATACGCAGTATTTT	CSVKTSGATDTQYF